This paragraph reports one T cell receptor (beta chain). Its cognate antigen is unknown. This specimen belongs to a study of OX40 agonist ivuxolimab in advanced cancers. Notes on the study in general: Expanded clones belonging to CD8+ T cells outnumbered, on average, those of CD4+.

The data were produced by immunoSEQ multiplex PCR, yet TCRdb's version contains in-frame clones alone and is incomplete. The data contain under 100,000 clones, roughly 80% of them singletons. The sequences come from CD4+ or CD8+ T cells sorted from blood, collected in a trial of the OX40 agonist ivuxolimab. This clonotype originated in an adult with an advanced solid tumor such as melanoma, head and neck, liver or kidney cancer.

The CDR3 DNA reads as TGTGCCACCAGGGGGAGGCTAGCGGATCAAGAGACCCAGTACTTC. Translating gives CATRGRLADQETQYF. The V and J genes are TRBV10-3 and TRBJ2-5, with D possibly being TRBD1 or TRBD2 (7 bases each). V shed 10 bases and J shed 2 bases, with 20 bases lying between them. This CDR3 contains 15 residues. Germline lookup yields CDR1 ENHRY and CDR2 SYGVKD.